A selection of T cell receptor beta chains follows, all from one sample in a study of T cell changes during pregnancy in multiple sclerosis. The method was immunoSEQ multiplex PCR; TCRdb's version includes in-frame clones alone and lacks a portion of them. The sample lists around 42,000 clones, approximately 88% occurring once. The starting material was peripheral blood, obtained in the first trimester of pregnancy. The receptors stem from a female donor in good health, enrolled as a control in a pregnancy study. CDR3s include the opening cysteine and the closing phenylalanine or tryptophan. Each record gives: D gene, J gene, clone size, V gene, CDR3 protein, CDR3 DNA. The D gene is left open where the match is weak. A row's size may be missing; if present it is once, few, many or a size class.

>NA|TRBJ1-6|NA|TRBV5-1
CASSPAGATTSYNSPLHF
TGCGCCAGCAGCCCAGCGGGTGCAACGACCTCCTATAATTCACCCCTCCACTTT
>TRBD2|TRBJ2-1|NA|TRBV5-1
CASSSPTGLAAYNEQFF
TGCGCCAGCAGCTCCCCGACGGGACTAGCGGCCTACAATGAGCAGTTCTTC
>TRBD2|TRBJ2-5|NA|TRBV7-2
CASSLGPPSGGQETQYF
TGTGCCAGCAGCTTAGGTCCCCCTAGCGGGGGCCAAGAGACCCAGTACTTC
>TRBD2|TRBJ2-3|NA|TRBV4-3
CASSHGTSGGANF
TGCGCCAGCAGCCACGGGACTAGCGGGGGGGCTAATTTT
>TRBD1|TRBJ2-2|NA|TRBV5-1
CASSLNPDRVNTGELFF
TGCGCCAGCAGCTTAAATCCGGACAGGGTTAACACCGGGGAGCTGTTTTTT
>TRBD1|TRBJ2-5|NA|TRBV6-6
CASSGPGTGETQYF
TGTGCCAGCAGCGGTCCGGGGACAGGGGAGACCCAGTACTTC
>TRBD1|TRBJ1-6|NA|TRBV28
CASSSTGGGSPLHF
TGTGCCAGCAGTTCCACAGGGGGCGGTTCACCCCTCCACTTT
>TRBD2|TRBJ2-3|NA|TRBV10-3
CAISSLATDTQYF
TGTGCCATCAGCTCACTAGCGACGGATACGCAGTATTTT
>TRBD1|TRBJ2-6|NA|TRBV5-1
CASSWTGGAGANVLTF
TGCGCCAGCAGCTGGACAGGGGGAGCTGGGGCCAACGTCCTGACTTTC
>NA|TRBJ2-1|once|TRBV6-5
CASSRGLYNEQFF
TGTGCCAGCAGTAGAGGGCTCTACAATGAGCAGTTCTTC
>TRBD2|TRBJ2-3|NA|TRBV9
CASSPQGLAGGTDTQYF
TGTGCCAGCAGCCCCCAGGGGCTAGCGGGAGGGACAGATACGCAGTATTTT
>NA|TRBJ1-2|NA|TRBV4-3
CASSWGLMEGRNGYTF
TGCGCCAGCAGCTGGGGCCTGATGGAGGGACGTAATGGCTACACCTTC
>TRBD2|TRBJ2-5|NA|TRBV7-2
CASSFFSGRGETQYF
TGTGCCAGCAGCTTTTTCAGCGGGAGGGGAGAGACCCAGTACTTC
>NA|TRBJ2-1|NA|TRBV7-3
CASSLSPGGVDRVPYNEQFF
TGTGCCAGCAGCTTAAGCCCTGGCGGGGTAGACAGGGTTCCCTACAATGAGCAGTTCTTC
>NA|TRBJ1-1|NA|TRBV5-1
CASRQGNTEAFF
TGCGCCAGCAGGCAGGGGAACACTGAAGCTTTCTTT
>NA|TRBJ1-1|NA|TRBV6-5
CASFRGTEAFF
TGTGCCAGCTTCCGGGGGACTGAAGCTTTCTTT
>NA|TRBJ2-7|NA|TRBV27
CASSPGTSGYEQYF
TGTGCCAGCAGTCCCGGGACATCCGGGTACGAGCAGTACTTC
>TRBD1|TRBJ1-1|NA|TRBV28
CASRRLRTGVNTEAFF
TGTGCCAGCAGACGACTTAGGACAGGCGTTAACACTGAAGCTTTCTTT
>NA|TRBJ2-5|NA|TRBV6-5
CASSSPPSRRYF
TGTGCCAGCAGTTCGCCCCCTAGCCGTAGGTACTTC
>TRBD1|TRBJ1-5|once|TRBV7-6
CASSSLQGKSNQPQHF
TGTGCCAGCAGCTCGTTACAGGGGAAAAGCAATCAGCCCCAGCATTTT
>NA|TRBJ1-2|NA|TRBV28
CASSWGFREVDYGYTF
TGTGCCAGCAGTTGGGGGTTTCGGGAGGTGGACTATGGCTACACCTTC
>TRBD2|TRBJ2-1|NA|TRBV2
CARRLAGGYNEQFF
TGTGCCAGACGACTAGCGGGGGGCTACAATGAGCAGTTCTTC
>TRBD2|TRBJ2-3|NA|TRBV6-5
CASSWGLAGGTDTQYF
TGTGCCAGCAGTTGGGGACTAGCGGGGGGTACAGATACGCAGTATTTT
>NA|TRBJ1-5|NA|TRBV6-6
CASSYIGRVDQPQHF
TGTGCCAGCAGTTACATTGGCAGGGTTGATCAGCCCCAGCATTTT
>NA|TRBJ1-2|NA|TRBV27
CASSSTPRGLDGGYTF
TGTGCCAGCAGTTCCACCCCCCGGGGACTAGACGGTGGCTACACCTTC
>TRBD2|TRBJ2-1|NA|TRBV4-1
CASTRREGYNEQFF
TGCGCCAGCACGCGGCGGGAGGGATACAATGAGCAGTTCTTC
>NA|TRBJ1-2|NA|TRBV4-3
CASSQVPPAPGGYTF
TGCGCCAGCAGCCAAGTCCCCCCGGCCCCAGGGGGCTACACCTTC
>NA|TRBJ1-2|NA|TRBV11-1
CASSDRPLGDNYGYTF
TGTGCCAGCAGCGATCGACCCCTAGGGGATAACTATGGCTACACCTTC
>NA|TRBJ1-6|NA|TRBV6-1
CASSEQPKSPLHF
TGTGCCAGCAGTGAACAACCTAAATCACCCCTCCACTTT
>NA|TRBJ1-1|NA|TRBV5-1
CASSQVQDTEAFF
TGCGCCAGCAGCCAGGTCCAAGACACTGAAGCTTTCTTT
>TRBD1|TRBJ2-7|NA|TRBV9
CASSVPGGLIHEQYF
TGTGCCAGCAGCGTACCAGGGGGTTTGATCCACGAGCAGTACTTC
>TRBD1|TRBJ2-7|NA|TRBV10-3
CASGTGSEQYF
TGTGCCAGCGGGACAGGGAGCGAGCAGTACTTC
>TRBD1|TRBJ1-2|NA|TRBV6-5
CASSLEPGQNYGYTF
TGTGCCAGCAGTCTCGAACCGGGACAGAACTATGGCTACACCTTC
>NA|TRBJ2-2|NA|TRBV29-1
CSARFVALNTGELFF
TGCAGCGCCCGGTTTGTCGCCCTGAACACCGGGGAGCTGTTTTTT
>TRBD1|TRBJ2-3|NA|TRBV11-2
CASSLGPTGVEDTQYF
TGTGCCAGCAGCTTAGGGCCGACAGGGGTGGAAGATACGCAGTATTTT
>TRBD1|TRBJ1-5|NA|TRBV5-6
CASSLHRGLSNQPQHF
TGTGCCAGCAGCTTGCACAGGGGGCTTAGCAATCAGCCCCAGCATTTT
>NA|TRBJ2-5|NA|TRBV28
CASLGGERRETQYF
TGTGCCAGCCTTGGCGGCGAGAGGAGGGAGACCCAGTACTTC